Below, one T cell receptor (beta chain) is given with its context. What it recognizes is unknown. The entry originates in a study of cytomegalovirus exposure and HLA in healthy donors. Study-level findings and limits: Cytomegalovirus association was assigned to about 150 TCR beta chains.

The study ran its PCR with 60 Vbeta and 13 Jbeta primers. Methods used by the authors: Approximately 72 million unique TCR beta chains, around 10 million of them shared, were counted by a later analysis. Measured with immunoSEQ multiplex PCR; TCRdb has only the in-frame clones, and not every one. That table furnishes V, J and clone size, whereas the DNA furnished D and trimming. The sample carries 110,000 to 150,000 clones, about three quarters recorded once. The CDR3 has 13 residues. Germline CDR1 and CDR2: SQVTM and ANQGSEA. Trimming stripped 1 base from V and 2 bases from J, with 6 bases between. The TCR comes from a female donor in good health and CMV-seronegative. The chain joins TRBV29-1 to TRBJ2-1; D gene ambiguous. Sample: PBMCs. CDR3 sequence: CSVEAITYNEQFF. DNA of the CDR3: TGCAGCGTTGAAGCTATCACCTACAATGAGCAGTTCTTC.